The T cell receptor beta chain described here comes from a study of T cell clonality in common variable immunodeficiency. The study, taken as a whole, reports: TCRbeta clonality was increased in CVID versus healthy controls. In common variable immunodeficiency, TCR beta chains reportedly carried fewer deletions and N-nucleotide insertions.

Blood samples were heparinized, roughly 5 to 8 ml per donor. Clones were read by immunoSEQ multiplex PCR, and TCRdb kept only the in-frame ones, dropping some. There are under 45,000 clones in the sample, none observed a single time. The CDR3 is 12 residues long. The germline CDR1 and CDR2 sequences are DFQATT and SNEGSKA (reference sequence). This clone was counted ten times or more. Its target is unknown. The read terminates 3 residues before the CDR3 end, so the remaining end is supplied by the germline J gene. The specimen sequenced was peripheral blood mononuclear cells. This TCR came from a person aged 18-70 years in good health. This chain connects TRBV20-1 to TRBJ1-1; D is possibly TRBD1 (6 bases). The CDR3 loop is CSVIGGRTEAFF. The DNA read from the CDR3 is TGCAGCGTTATCGGGGGGCGCACTGAA.